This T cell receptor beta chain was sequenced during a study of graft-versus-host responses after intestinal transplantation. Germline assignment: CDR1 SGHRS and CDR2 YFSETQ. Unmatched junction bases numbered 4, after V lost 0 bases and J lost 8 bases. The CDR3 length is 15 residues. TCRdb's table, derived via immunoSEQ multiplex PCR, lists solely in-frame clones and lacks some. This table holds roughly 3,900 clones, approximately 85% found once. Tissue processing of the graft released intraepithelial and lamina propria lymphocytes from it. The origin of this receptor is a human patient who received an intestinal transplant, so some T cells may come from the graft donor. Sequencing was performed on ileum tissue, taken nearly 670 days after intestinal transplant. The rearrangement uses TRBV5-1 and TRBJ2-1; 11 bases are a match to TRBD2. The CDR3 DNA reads TGCGCCAGCAGCTTGGGTAGCGGGGGGGCCTATGAGCAGTTCTTC. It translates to CASSLGSGGAYEQFF.